Given below is one T cell receptor (beta chain) in context. Its antigen remains unknown. This sample stems from a study of graft-versus-host responses after intestinal transplantation. The overall study: Transplant recipients had multivisceral, liver-intestinal, or isolated intestinal grafts. Each patient got anti-thymocyte globulin induction, then tacrolimus and steroids for roughly 3 years. Findings of the study overall: Graft-versus-host to host-versus-graft clonal ratios in allografts were high in patients with graft-donor T cell macrochimerism.

Assay used: immunoSEQ multiplex PCR; TCRdb lists only in-frame clones, some missing. The profile shows under 150,000 clones, over 85% of them singletons. Germline CDR1 reads MNHNS; CDR2 reads SASEGT. The CDR3 loop spans 15 amino acids. V lost 4 bases and J lost 4, with 14 bases in between. The sequenced sample was unstimulated CD4+ T cells sorted from spleen or lymph node cells, obtained before intestinal transplant. The receptor comes from a human donor who received an intestinal transplant. J is TRBJ1-3 and V is TRBV6-1; tentatively, D is TRBD1 (5 bases). CDR3 sequence (DNA): TGTGCCAGCAGTGCAACAGGAGGACGGGGAAACACCATATATTTT. It yields the protein CASSATGGRGNTIYF.